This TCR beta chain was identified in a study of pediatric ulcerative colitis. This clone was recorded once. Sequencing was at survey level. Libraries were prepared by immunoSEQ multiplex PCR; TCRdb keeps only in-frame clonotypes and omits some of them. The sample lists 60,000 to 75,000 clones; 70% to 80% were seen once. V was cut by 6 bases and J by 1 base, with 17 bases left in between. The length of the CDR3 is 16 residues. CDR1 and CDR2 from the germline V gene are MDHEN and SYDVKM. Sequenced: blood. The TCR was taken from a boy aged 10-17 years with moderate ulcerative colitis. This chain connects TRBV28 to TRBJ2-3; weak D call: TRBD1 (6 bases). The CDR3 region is CASSTPTGFGTDTQYF. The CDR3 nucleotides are TGTGCCAGCAGCACACCAACAGGGTTCGGCACAGATACGCAGTATTTT.